What follows are 12 T cell receptor beta chains derived from one specimen sequenced in a study of OX40 agonist ivuxolimab in advanced cancers. Assay used: immunoSEQ multiplex PCR; TCRdb lists only in-frame clones, some missing. Of approximately 87,000 clones listed, about 92% are singletons. The material sequenced was CD4+ or CD8+ T cells sorted from blood, taken in a trial of the OX40 agonist ivuxolimab. These TCRs come from an adult with an advanced solid tumor such as melanoma, head and neck, liver or kidney cancer.

This clone was detected only once. The genes are TRBV2 and TRBJ2-7; 9 bases map to TRBD2. V was clipped by 6 bases and J by 5 bases; unmatched bases: 8. This CDR3 contains 14 residues. Germline assignment: CDR1 SNHLY and CDR2 FYNNEI. This chain's CDR3 is CASSMREGRDEQYF. The CDR3 DNA reads as TGTGCCAGCAGCATGCGGGAGGGAAGGGACGAGCAGTACTTC.

The J gene is TRBJ2-1, the V gene TRBV11-2, with 7 bases identical to TRBD2. CDR1 is SGHAT and CDR2 is FQNNGV in the germline V gene. The CDR3 is 13 residues long. The V and J ends lost 5 bases and 6 bases, in that order; junction bases with no gene match: 4. The CDR3 reads CASSDSGGNEQFF. DNA of the CDR3: TGTGCCAGCAGCGATTCGGGGGGCAATGAGCAGTTCTTC.

The V and J genes are TRBV7-2 and TRBJ2-3; D remains ambiguous. Germline values: CDR1 SGHTA, CDR2 FQGNSA. V was trimmed by 3 bases and J by 6 bases, leaving 4 bases between them. This CDR3 contains 11 residues. The CDR3 reads CASSLIDTQYF. The CDR3 region has the DNA TGTGCCAGCAGCTTGATTGATACGCAGTATTTT. Based on the CDR3 plus reference TRBV7-2 and TRBJ2-3, the full variable domain is GAGVSQSPSNKVTEKGKDVELRCDPISGHTALYWYRQSLGQGLEFLIYFQGNSAPDKSGLPSDRFSAERTGGSVSTLTIQRTQQEDSAVYLCASSLIDTQYFGPGTRLTVL.

The chain recombines TRBV6-5 with TRBJ2-5, with unresolved D. In germline, CDR1 is MNHEY, CDR2 SVGAGI. The CDR3 runs to 13 residues. Trimming removed 0 bases from V and 5 bases from J, with 7 bases in between. The CDR3 loop is CASSYSWFETQYF. The DNA for the CDR3 is TGTGCCAGCAGTTACTCGTGGTTTGAGACCCAGTACTTC.

The chain has TRBV11-2 and TRBJ2-7, with 8 nucleotides matching TRBD1. The V gene end was trimmed by 4 bases and the J gene end by 5 bases; junction bases not matched to a gene: 4. CDR3 length equals 13 residues. Germline loops: CDR1 SGHAT, CDR2 FQNNGV. This CDR3 is CASSYGTGHEQYF. The CDR3 coding sequence is TGTGCCAGCAGCTACGGGACAGGACACGAGCAGTACTTC.

This sequence joins TRBV9 and TRBJ1-2; D is uncertain. V dropped 4 bases and J dropped 2 bases, with 15 bases sitting between them. CDR1 is SGDLS, CDR2 YYNGEE, per germline. The CDR3 consists of 15 residues. CDR3 loop: CASSPRYSPNYGYTF. The CDR3 bases are TGTGCCAGCAGCCCTAGGTACAGTCCGAACTATGGCTACACCTTC.

The V gene is TRBV12-2, the J gene TRBJ2-3. TRBV12-2 is classified as a pseudogene. This CDR3 is built from 13 residues. The CDR3 sequence is CASFQRRTDTQYF. As DNA, the CDR3 is TGTGCAAGTTTCCAACGCCGCACAGATACGCAGTATTTT.

This clone appeared a single time. This rearrangement joins TRBV25-1 to TRBJ1-1, with D perhaps matching TRBD1 (5 bases). CDR1 and CDR2 (germline): MGHDK, SYGVNS. Trimming took 2 bases from V and 5 from J, leaving 9 bases between them. There are 13 residues in the CDR3. The CDR3, as DNA: TGTGCCAGCAGTGAACAGTCAGGGACTGAAGCTTTCTTT. It codes for CASSEQSGTEAFF.

This clone was recorded only once. The sample holds other DNA sequences that translate to the same CDR3. The chain employs TRBV27 and TRBJ2-1; D gene unclear. The CDR3 extends over 11 amino acids. Trimming left V 2 bases short and J 10 bases short, with 6 bases between. CDR1 is MNHEY and CDR2 is SMNVEV in the germline V gene (reference sequence). CDR3 nucleotide sequence: TGTGCCAGCAGTTTAGGAAGGGAGCAGTTCTTC. It yields the protein CASSLGREQFF.

The CDR3 spells CASSTLGNRGPSYNEQFF. CDR3 nucleotide sequence: TGTGCCAGTAGTACGCTCGGCAACAGGGGGCCCTCCTACAATGAGCAGTTCTTC. The V call is TRBV19, the J call TRBJ2-1; TRBD1 agrees at 9 bases. The germline V gene has CDR1 LNHDA and CDR2 SQIVND (reference sequence). Germline trimming cut 4 bases from V and 0 bases from J; bases unmatched to any gene: 10. The CDR3 sequence is 18 residues long.

The J gene is TRBJ2-7, the V gene TRBV10-3, with 8 bases fitting TRBD2. Germline V gene sequence: CDR1 ENHRY, CDR2 SYGVKD. The CDR3 contains 14 residues. V shed 10 bases, J shed 2 bases, and the junction held 10 bases outside the gene matches. The CDR3 DNA sequence: TGTGCCACCATGCCGGGACTAGGGACCTACGAGCAGTACTTC. It translates to CATMPGLGTYEQYF.

The rearrangement links TRBV19 to TRBJ1-2, with unresolved D. The germline CDR1 and CDR2 sequences are LNHDA and SQIVND (reference sequence). CDR3 size: 12 residues. V was trimmed by 2 bases and J by 7 bases, leaving 8 bases between them. The CDR3 DNA reads TGTGCCAGTAGTATATCAAAAGGTGGCTACACCTTC. Amino acids: CASSISKGGYTF.